The 5 T cell receptor beta chains below all came from one sample that was sequenced in a study of spatial heterogeneity in lung cancer. As to time point: sample taken at primary tumor resection. Via MiXCR, TCRdb re-called the 5' RACE reads, giving one row per CDR3 protein. The sample carries tens of thousands of distinct CDR3 sequences, less than 9.5% recorded once. Source: PBMCs, taken at surgery. Receptors were obtained from a female donor with early-stage non-small cell lung cancer.

There are many counts of this clonotype. The chain is built from TRBV10-3 and TRBJ1-1; 7 positions match TRBD1. CDR1 and CDR2 (germline): ENHRY, SYGVKD. This CDR3 comprises 13 residues. The V segment lost 8 bases and the J segment 4 bases; nucleotides outside the gene matches: 7. CDR3 DNA: TGTGCCATCGGTACCAGGGGGGGCACTGAAGCTTTCTTT. Translated, it gives CAIGTRGGTEAFF.

The sample holds one count of this clonotype. V usage is TRBV24-1 and J usage is TRBJ1-2; D perhaps matches TRBD1 (6 bases). The V and J ends lost 6 bases and 13 bases respectively, with 20 bases between them. Germline V gene lookup returns CDR1 KGHDR and CDR2 SFDVKD. The CDR3 contains 13 residues. This CDR3 reads CATSQGPDYGTTF. CDR3 DNA sequence: TGTGCCACCAGTCAGGGGCCCGACTATGGCACCACCTTC.

This clonotype occurred a few times. The chain has TRBV27 and TRBJ2-3; D gene unclear. This CDR3 region has 14 residues. Trimming took off 5 bases at V and 0 bases at J, with 9 bases between the two ends. CDR1 and CDR2 from the germline V gene are MNHEY and SMNVEV (reference sequence). For the CDR3, the DNA is TGTGCCAGCAGTGCACGTCAGAGCACAGATACGCAGTATTTT. Its translation: CASSARQSTDTQYF.

This clonotype has a count of ten or more. V and J are TRBV5-4 and TRBJ2-3; 7 positions match TRBD2. V was pared by 4 bases and J by 4 bases, with 9 bases of the junction left unmatched. Germline CDR1 is SGHNT and CDR2 is YYREEE (reference sequence). The CDR3 has 15 residues. The CDR3 loop is CASSIGGGPADTQYF. In DNA, the CDR3 is TGTGCCAGCAGCATCGGGGGAGGGCCGGCAGATACGCAGTATTTT.

This clonotype was seen at least ten times. V gene TRBV27 combines with J gene TRBJ2-7; D is possibly TRBD1 (5 bases). Germline CDR1 MNHEY, CDR2 SMNVEV (reference sequence). V was pared by 6 bases and J by 3 bases, with 18 bases between. This CDR3 is 15 amino acids long. This CDR3 is CASSFNSGLGYEQYF. For the CDR3, the DNA is TGTGCCAGCAGCTTCAATTCAGGGTTAGGCTACGAGCAGTACTTC.